The following is a T cell receptor (beta chain) sequence with its context. This sample stems from a study of blood T cell repertoires in COVID-19. Study summary: Material from acute and convalescent COVID-19 was sourced from the United States, Italy and Spain. From T cells, B-cell-depleted T cells, or PBMCs came the material, which was cDNA or gDNA.

V was clipped by 1 base and J by 7 bases; unmatched bases: 7. This CDR3 has 16 amino acids. Germline CDR1 MNHEY, CDR2 SVGAGI. Per the authors' pipeline: Quantification of nucleated cells was approximated via reference gene primer amplification. Measured with immunoSEQ multiplex PCR; TCRdb has only the in-frame clones, and not every one. V and J calls and clone size are as listed in that table; D and trimming were resolved from the DNA. The sample carries roughly 200,000 clones, approximately 83% recorded once. This chain uses TRBV6-5 with TRBJ2-1; the match to TRBD2 covers 10 bases. This receptor was taken from a human donor in a cohort sampled during active COVID-19. The specimen sequenced was peripheral blood. CDR3 DNA: TGTGCCAGCAGTTACTTCATAGCGGGGGGTTGGAATGAGCAGTTCTTC. This translates into CASSYFIAGGWNEQFF.